A single sample gave rise to the 12 T cell receptor beta chains below, sequenced in a study of neoadjuvant anti-PD-1 for oral cavity cancer (dated by TCRdb to 2020 to 2022). This sample's time point label indicates: before neoadjuvant nivolumab. Library prep was done by the immunoSEQ multiplex PCR assay. The table was pulled from immuneACCESS by TCRdb, which kept in-frame rearrangements only. Such tables lose some clones; where checked, under half of the loss comes from unresolved V genes, and the rest has no known cause. This sample is represented by approximately 72,000 clones; around four fifths of them were singletons. The ten top clones hold roughly 3.4% of the sample. The sequencing used PBMCs, collected before nivolumab (anti-PD-1) treatment. Receptors were obtained from a person aged 35 to 85 with oral cavity squamous cell carcinoma.

This chain connects TRBV7-9 to TRBJ2-1; 13 bases are a match to TRBD2. The CDR3 extends over 16 amino acids. V gave up 4 bases and J gave up 4 bases; unmatched junction bases: 4. The V gene's germline CDR1 is SEHNR and CDR2 FQNEAQ (reference sequence). The CDR3 coding sequence is TGTGCCAGCAGCTCCACTAGCGGGAGGGAATACAATGAGCAGTTCTTC. It codes for CASSSTSGREYNEQFF.

This clone has just one count. The chain uses TRBV11-3 and TRBJ2-5; TRBD2 aligns across 9 bases. Per germline, CDR1 SGHNT and CDR2 YENEEA. The CDR3 length is 15 residues. The junction had 7 bases not matched to a gene; V was cut back by 3 bases and J by 5 bases. CDR3 sequence reads: CASSLGAGGRETQYF. DNA of the CDR3: TGTGCCAGCAGCTTGGGGGCGGGGGGGCGCGAGACCCAGTACTTC. The full variable domain, in which reference TRBV11-3 and TRBJ2-5 provide the parts outside the CDR3, is EAGVVQSPRYKIIEKKQPVAFWCNPISGHNTLYWYLQNLGQGPELLIRYENEEAVDDSQLPKDRFSAERLKGVDSTLKIQPAELGDSAVYLCASSLGAGGRETQYFGPGTRLLVL.

The chain uses TRBV6-5 and TRBJ1-1; 7 bases are shared with TRBD1. The CDR3 totals 15 residues. In germline, CDR1 is MNHEY, CDR2 SVGAGI. The trim removed 2 bases at V and 3 bases at J, leaving 6 bases unmatched. The CDR3 region is CASSYTTGEDTEAFF. The CDR3 nucleotides are TGTGCCAGCAGTTACACAACAGGGGAGGACACTGAAGCTTTCTTT.

The chain carries TRBV15 and TRBJ2-5, with D unresolved. CDR1 LNHNV and CDR2 YYDKDF come from the germline V gene (reference sequence). The CDR3 is 17 residues long. The V end lost 1 base, the J end lost 0 bases, and 15 bases lay between the germline ends. CDR3 residues: CATSRAAADFYQETQYF. CDR3 bases: TGTGCCACCAGCAGAGCGGCGGCAGATTTTTACCAAGAGACCCAGTACTTC. Using reference TRBV15 and TRBJ2-5 for the parts outside the CDR3, the full variable domain is DAMVIQNPRYQVTQFGKPVTLSCSQTLNHNVMYWYQQKSSQAPKLLFHYYDKDFNNEADTPDNFQSRRPNTSFCFLDIRSPGLGDTAMYLCATSRAAADFYQETQYFGPGTRLLVL.

The chain combines TRBV4-1 with TRBJ1-2; D is perhaps TRBD1 (6 bases). This CDR3 spans 14 amino acids. Germline CDR1 MGHRA, CDR2 YSYEKL. The V and J ends lost 6 bases and 0 bases respectively, with 11 bases between them. CDR3 nucleotides: TGCGCCAGCAGGCAGGACAGCCCTAACTATGGCTACACCTTC. Translated, it gives CASRQDSPNYGYTF.

This clone was detected once. CDR3 in DNA: TGTGCCAGCAGCTTAGGGAGCGGGGGGGCCACGAATACGCAGTATTTT. This translates into CASSLGSGGATNTQYF. The V call is TRBV11-2, the J call TRBJ2-3, with 10 bases aligning to TRBD2. The CDR3 totals 16 residues. Trimming cost V 1 base and J 7 bases; bases outside gene matches: 8. The V gene's germline CDR1 is SGHAT and CDR2 FQNNGV.

This clone turned up a few times. The chain links TRBV5-1 to TRBJ2-4; 11 bases map to TRBD1. The germline CDR1 and CDR2 sequences are SGHRS and YFSETQ. The CDR3 spans 16 residues. Trimming cost V 3 bases and J 3 bases; bases outside gene matches: 5. Written as DNA, the CDR3 is TGCGCCAGCAGCTGGACAGGGGGCGCAGGCAAAAACATTCAGTACTTC. The encoded protein is CASSWTGGAGKNIQYF.

V usage is TRBV15 and J usage is TRBJ2-3; D is uncertain. The length of the CDR3 is 17 residues. V was cut by 0 bases and J by 1 base, with 14 bases left in between. Germline V gives CDR1 LNHNV, CDR2 YYDKDF (reference sequence). Here the CDR3 reads CATSREGNIAGTDTQYF. As DNA, the CDR3 is TGTGCCACCAGCAGAGAGGGTAACATCGCCGGCACAGATACGCAGTATTTT.

The CDR3 DNA sequence: TGTGCCAGCAGTTACGGGCCGGGTAACCAAGAGACCCAGTACTTC. Encoded protein: CASSYGPGNQETQYF. J is TRBJ2-5 and V is TRBV6-5; no definite D call. Trimming shortened V by 2 bases and J by 0 bases, and 10 bases separated the two germline ends. This CDR3 is 15 amino acids long. Per the germline V gene, CDR1 is MNHEY and CDR2 is SVGAGI.

J is TRBJ2-1 and V is TRBV7-9; the match to TRBD1 covers 10 bases. Germline CDR1 is SEHNR and CDR2 is FQNEAQ (reference sequence). V lost 5 bases to trimming and J lost 10 bases; unmatched junction nucleotides: 8. This CDR3 is 14 amino acids long. CDR3 sequence reads: CASSAGQGRREQFF. The CDR3, as DNA: TGTGCCAGCAGCGCGGGACAGGGGAGACGAGAGCAGTTCTTC.

V is TRBV10-3 and J is TRBJ2-1; D gene unclear. The V gene lost 6 bases and the J gene lost 5 bases, with 14 bases spanning the gap. Germline V lookup: CDR1 ENHRY, CDR2 SYGVKD. The CDR3 runs 14 residues. The CDR3 sequence is CAISNWPINNEQFF. CDR3 DNA sequence: TGTGCCATCAGCAACTGGCCGATCAACAATGAGCAGTTCTTC.

This clone has just one count. The CDR3 DNA follows: TGTGCCAGCAGTGGAGAAGCGGGGGAGCTGTTTTTT. Its translation is CASSGEAGELFF. J is TRBJ2-2 and V is TRBV2; D unclear. The CDR3 extends over 12 amino acids. V was pared by 4 bases and J by 8 bases, with 8 bases between. Germline V gene sequence: CDR1 SNHLY, CDR2 FYNNEI.